The clone carrying this T cell receptor beta chain appeared a few times. Its antigen remains unidentified. Sample-barcoded 5' priming and a J-beta primer mix drove a second PCR of 7 to 11 cycles. Sequencing yielded, for each sample, at least 3 million paired-end reads carrying CDR3. MiXCR was run by TCRdb on the 5' RACE reads, yielding one entry per CDR3 protein. This sample carries some 690,000 distinct CDR3 sequences, about a fifth of them seen once, and the ten largest clones take about 22%. The CDR3 length is 12 residues. CDR1 and CDR2 (germline): SQVTM, ANQGSEA. Trimming stripped 4 bases from V and 4 bases from J, with 10 bases between. The sample belongs to a study of blood T cells in healthy people across ages. General study points: Measured against age, TCR beta diversity per million T cells decreased in a roughly linear manner. A greater number of naive CD4+ cells and higher diversity distinguished long-lived donors from aged donors.

The sequence was collected from a man aged 65 to 85 in good health. V is TRBV29-1 and J is TRBJ2-5; TRBD1 is a possible D gene (5 bases). Sequencing was carried out using blood. CDR3 amino acids: CSVAPGLETQYF. Here the CDR3 DNA reads TGCAGCGTTGCCCCAGGGTTAGAGACCCAGTACTTC.